Below, 12 T cell receptor beta chains from the same sample are listed, as sequenced in a study of T cell responses to AZD1222 COVID-19 vaccine. TCRdb keeps only in-frame clones here, not all; method: immunoSEQ multiplex PCR. The sample lists 100,000 or so clones, about 91% seen once, with 5% to 6.5% in the top ten. Source: peripheral blood, taken 28 days after the second AZD1222 dose. The source is an adult who received the AZD1222 COVID-19 vaccine.

V usage is TRBV19 and J usage is TRBJ1-5; D is uncertain. V was cut by 3 bases and J by 5 bases, with 14 bases left in between. CDR3 length equals 15 residues. Germline CDR1 and CDR2: LNHDA and SQIVND (reference sequence). The CDR3 spells CASSIWQARDQPQHF. Here the CDR3 DNA reads TGTGCCAGTAGTATCTGGCAGGCGAGGGATCAGCCCCAGCATTTT. Combining the CDR3 with reference TRBV19 and TRBJ1-5 gives the whole variable domain DGGITQSPKYLFRKEGQNVTLSCEQNLNHDAMYWYRQDPGQGLRLIYYSQIVNDFQKGDIAEGYSVSREKKESFPLTVTSAQKNPTAFYLCASSIWQARDQPQHFGDGTRLSIL.

The chain carries TRBV29-1 and TRBJ2-3, with TRBD2 matching 8 bases. V dropped 5 bases and J dropped 0; count of bases not matched to a gene: 7. The CDR3 is 15 residues long. Germline V gene sequence: CDR1 SQVTM, CDR2 ANQGSEA. CDR3 coding DNA: TGCAGCGTTCACCGGACTAGCCTTAGCACAGATACGCAGTATTTT. Protein: CSVHRTSLSTDTQYF.

The rearrangement joins TRBV4-1 to TRBJ2-1, with TRBD1 matching over 7 bases. Germline assignment: CDR1 MGHRA and CDR2 YSYEKL. The V and J ends lost 4 bases and 5 bases, in that order; junction bases with no gene match: 14. The CDR3 consists of 17 residues. CDR3 DNA sequence: TGCGCCAGCAGCCCAGGCTTTTGGGACAGTGGGGACAATGAGCAGTTCTTC. This translates into CASSPGFWDSGDNEQFF.

The chain carries TRBV3-1 (or the pseudogene TRBV3-2) and TRBJ2-7, with D unclear. Germline values: CDR1 LGHDT, CDR2 YNNKEL (reference sequence). This CDR3 comprises 15 residues. Trimming stripped 3 bases from V and 4 bases from J, with 16 bases between. The CDR3 DNA reads as TGTGCCAGCAGCCATCCCCTGGGTGGCGTATACGAGCAGTACTTC. Translated: CASSHPLGGVYEQYF.

The chain recombines TRBV11-1 with TRBJ1-5; TRBD1 agrees at 10 bases. The CDR3 sequence is 13 residues long. Trimming cost V 9 bases and J 5 bases; bases outside gene matches: 4. The germline CDR1 and CDR2 sequences are SGHAT and FQDESV (reference sequence). The CDR3 reads CARRTGGYQPQHF. In DNA form, the CDR3 reads TGTGCCAGACGGACAGGGGGGTATCAGCCCCAGCATTTT.

The J gene is TRBJ1-2, the V gene TRBV10-3, with 11 nucleotides matching TRBD1. CDR3 size: 18 residues. V lost 6 bases and J lost 0; bases outside the gene matches: 12. Per the germline V gene, CDR1 is ENHRY and CDR2 is SYGVKD. The CDR3 sequence is CAIRGPGQGGRSNYGYTF. The DNA of the CDR3 is TGTGCCATCAGGGGACCGGGACAGGGGGGAAGATCTAACTATGGCTACACCTTC.

The chain uses TRBV4-3 and TRBJ1-1; maybe TRBD1 (5 bases). Per the germline V gene, CDR1 is LGHNA and CDR2 is YSLEER. This CDR3 region has 15 residues. V was shortened by 3 bases and J by 5 bases, with 16 bases between the two germline ends. CDR3: CASSQLVGELTEAFF. Here the CDR3 DNA reads TGCGCCAGCAGCCAGTTGGTGGGGGAACTAACTGAAGCTTTCTTT.

This clone was counted between two and nine times. This rearrangement joins TRBV3-1 (or the pseudogene TRBV3-2) to TRBJ2-5, with D hard to call. This CDR3 region has 14 residues. V was pared by 0 bases and J by 8 bases, with 13 bases between. Germline values: CDR1 LGHDT, CDR2 YNNKEL (reference sequence). The CDR3 sequence is CASSQDRGVGTQYF. In DNA, the CDR3 is TGTGCCAGCAGCCAAGATCGTGGGGTCGGTACCCAGTACTTC.

The genes are TRBV6-2 or TRBV6-3 and TRBJ1-1; the match to TRBD1 covers 7 bases. The germline CDR1 and CDR2 sequences are MNHEY and SVGEGT. Unmatched junction bases numbered 3, after V lost 6 bases and J lost 2 bases. This CDR3 has 13 residues. DNA of the CDR3: TGTGCCAGCAGCGGACAGGCTAACACTGAAGCTTTCTTT. Protein product: CASSGQANTEAFF.

The rearrangement links TRBV7-8 to TRBJ1-1, with D possibly being TRBD1 (6 bases). This CDR3 has 14 amino acids. CDR1 SGHVS and CDR2 FQNEAQ come from the germline V gene. V was pared by 3 bases and J by 7 bases, with 15 bases between. CDR3 coding DNA: TGTGCCAGCAGCTTTGGGGGGCCCCTCGTTGAAGCTTTCTTT. This codes for CASSFGGPLVEAFF.

CDR3 in DNA: TGTGCCAGCAGTTTTTCGAGCGGGCACCACGGTGAGCAGTTCTTC. This gives the protein CASSFSSGHHGEQFF. The V call is TRBV7-6, the J call TRBJ2-1, with D perhaps TRBD2 (6 bases). Deletions cut 6 bases from V and 9 bases from J, with 21 bases between. Per germline, CDR1 SGHVS and CDR2 FNYEAQ. The CDR3 is 15 residues long.

In nucleotides, the CDR3 is TGTGCCAGGGCACAGGGTAGCCGCGACACTGAAGCTTTCTTT. It codes for CARAQGSRDTEAFF. This chain connects TRBV19 to TRBJ1-1; tentative D call: TRBD1 (6 bases). The CDR3 spans 14 residues. Germline CDR1 is LNHDA and CDR2 is SQIVND (reference sequence). V lost 9 bases and J lost 3, with 17 bases in between.